What follows are 17 T cell receptor beta chains derived from one specimen sequenced in a study of blood T cell repertoires in COVID-19. Clones were read by immunoSEQ multiplex PCR, and TCRdb kept only the in-frame ones, dropping some. Here the sample spans 45,000 to 55,000 clones, just under 80% being singletons. The sequencing sample was made of peripheral blood. The receptors were sampled from a human donor with active or convalescent COVID-19. The donor label of this sample is uncertain.

The chain couples TRBV11-3 to TRBJ2-5; possibly TRBD1 for D (7 bases). The CDR3 has 16 amino acids. The germline V gene has CDR1 SGHNT and CDR2 YENEEA. Trimming took off 5 bases at V and 5 bases at J, with 21 bases between the two ends. The CDR3: CASSPRQGGIGETQYF. The CDR3, as DNA: TGTGCCAGCAGCCCCCGACAGGGAGGAATAGGGGAGACCCAGTACTTC.

The J gene is TRBJ1-5, the V gene TRBV27; D is possibly TRBD1 (5 bases). This CDR3 spans 16 amino acids. V lost 4 bases to trimming and J lost 7 bases, with 20 bases between them. The germline V gene encodes CDR1 MNHEY and CDR2 SMNVEV (reference sequence). The CDR3 bases are TGTGCCAGCAGTTCCCTGTTGCAGGGCCGTTCGCAGCCCCAGCATTTT. It translates to CASSSLLQGRSQPQHF.

This clone was counted only a few times. Written as DNA, the CDR3 is TGTGCCAGCAGCAAGGGACTAGCGGGAACCGATGAGCAGTTCTTC. Amino acids: CASSKGLAGTDEQFF. The V and J genes are TRBV7-9 and TRBJ2-1, with 13 bases matching TRBD2. The CDR3 spans 15 residues. Trimming cost V 5 bases and J 8 bases; bases outside gene matches: 6. Germline assignment: CDR1 SEHNR and CDR2 FQNEAQ (reference sequence).

The gene calls are TRBV7-2 and TRBJ2-3; 9 bases align to TRBD2. CDR3 length: 16 amino acids. Germline values: CDR1 SGHTA, CDR2 FQGNSA. V was pared by 4 bases and J by 2 bases, with 7 bases of the junction left unmatched. The CDR3: CASSSGLAGSTDTQYF. The CDR3, as DNA: TGTGCCAGCAGCTCTGGGCTAGCGGGGTCCACAGATACGCAGTATTTT. Together with reference TRBV7-2 and TRBJ2-3, the CDR3 gives the full variable domain: GAGVSQSPSNKVTEKGKDVELRCDPISGHTALYWYRQSLGQGLEFLIYFQGNSAPDKSGLPSDRFSAERTGGSVSTLTIQRTQQEDSAVYLCASSSGLAGSTDTQYFGPGTRLTVL.

V and J are TRBV28 and TRBJ2-7, with 10 bases that match TRBD2. Looked up from germline, CDR1 is MDHEN and CDR2 is SYDVKM. V was clipped by 6 bases and J by 0 bases; unmatched bases: 11. The CDR3 consists of 17 residues. CDR3 in DNA: TGTGCCAGCAGATCCGGGACTAGCGCATTTAGCTCCTACGAGCAGTACTTC. Amino acid sequence: CASRSGTSAFSSYEQYF.

J is TRBJ2-5 and V is TRBV7-2; 8 nucleotides agree with TRBD2. Trimming cost V 5 bases and J 5 bases; bases outside gene matches: 10. Germline values: CDR1 SGHTA, CDR2 FQGNSA. The CDR3 extends over 15 amino acids. The CDR3: CASSLANGRAETQYF. The CDR3 nucleotides are TGTGCCAGCAGCCTGGCAAACGGGAGGGCCGAGACCCAGTACTTC.

This sequence joins TRBV5-4 and TRBJ2-7; D gene unclear. The CDR3 has 14 amino acids. Trimming took 2 bases from V and 5 from J, leaving 14 bases between them. Germline V gene data show CDR1 as SGHNT and CDR2 as YYREEE (reference sequence). This chain's CDR3 is CASSFITQSDEQYF. CDR3 in DNA: TGTGCCAGCAGCTTTATCACTCAATCGGACGAGCAGTACTTC.

This chain uses TRBV15 with TRBJ2-1; D gene uncertain. Germline loops: CDR1 LNHNV, CDR2 YYDKDF (reference sequence). Trimming left V 5 bases short and J 2 bases short, with 10 bases between. This CDR3 contains 14 residues. The CDR3 DNA follows: TGTGCCACCAGCCAAGGCGGTACCTACAATGAGCAGTTCTTC. It yields the protein CATSQGGTYNEQFF.

The gene calls are TRBV9 and TRBJ1-1; D ambiguous. The CDR3 covers 15 residues. V was trimmed by 0 bases and J by 1 base, leaving 10 bases between them. From germline, CDR1 is SGDLS and CDR2 YYNGEE. CDR3 protein: CASSVAPGSNTEAFF. The CDR3 DNA reads as TGTGCCAGCAGCGTAGCTCCGGGGTCGAACACTGAAGCTTTCTTT.

This clone was seen only a few times. The rearrangement links TRBV19 to TRBJ1-5; D is unclear. The CDR3 is 16 amino acids. CDR1 is LNHDA, CDR2 SQIVND, per germline (reference sequence). Trimming cost V 6 bases and J 2 bases, with 17 bases left between them. The CDR3 DNA sequence: TGTGCCAGTAGACCTCAGGAGGGTAGTGGCAATCAGCCCCAGCATTTT. Residues: CASRPQEGSGNQPQHF.

This clone has a handful of counts. The rearrangement links TRBV11-3 to TRBJ2-7; D is possibly TRBD1 (6 bases). V was pared by 5 bases and J by 4 bases, with 15 bases between. The CDR3 sequence is 14 residues long. CDR1 is SGHNT and CDR2 is YENEEA in the germline V gene. As DNA, the CDR3 is TGTGCCAGCAGCCCCGACAGGCAAGGGTACGAGCAGTACTTC. It translates to CASSPDRQGYEQYF.

The rearrangement links TRBV7-2 to TRBJ2-2; possibly TRBD1 for D (6 bases). The V gene lost 7 bases and the J gene lost 7 bases, with 13 bases spanning the gap. Germline V gene lookup returns CDR1 SGHTA and CDR2 FQGNSA. The CDR3 has 13 amino acids. Written as DNA, the CDR3 is TGTGCCAGCAAGCGTGGGGGCCACGGGGAGCTGTTTTTT. Residues: CASKRGGHGELFF.

The chain joins TRBV2 to TRBJ2-3, with a tentative D call TRBD2 (6 bases). The germline V gene has CDR1 SNHLY and CDR2 FYNNEI. The V end lost 6 bases, the J end lost 0 bases, and 13 bases lay between the germline ends. This CDR3 comprises 15 residues. The CDR3 protein is CASRGGTASTDTQYF. For the CDR3, the DNA is TGTGCCAGCAGAGGCGGGACGGCTAGCACAGATACGCAGTATTTT. The full variable domain, its missing parts supplied by reference TRBV2 and TRBJ2-3, is EPEVTQTPSHQVTQMGQEVILRCVPISNHLYFYWYRQILGQKVEFLVSFYNNEISEKSEIFDDQFSVERPDGSNFTLKIRSTKLEDSAMYFCASRGGTASTDTQYFGPGTRLTVL.

The chain links TRBV6-5 to TRBJ1-6, with 8 bases fitting TRBD1. Per germline, CDR1 MNHEY and CDR2 SVGAGI. V was clipped by 11 bases and J by 10 bases; unmatched bases: 13. This CDR3 has 14 amino acids. This CDR3 reads CAGGLTGVESPLHF. CDR3 DNA sequence: TGTGCCGGAGGTCTGACAGGGGTGGAATCACCCCTCCACTTT.

The CDR3 DNA reads TGCGCCAGCAGCCAAGAGTCGTGGACAGGGCCCTCGGGCTACACCTTC. It translates to CASSQESWTGPSGYTF. This sequence joins TRBV4-3 and TRBJ1-2; 8 nucleotides line up with TRBD1. CDR1 is LGHNA and CDR2 is YSLEER in the germline V gene. The CDR3 sequence is 16 residues long. Trimming took 0 bases from V and 8 from J; bases not matched to a gene: 11.

This clone was picked up a small number of times. The chain recombines TRBV7-3 with TRBJ2-2; tentative D call: TRBD2 (6 bases). From germline, CDR1 is SGHTA and CDR2 FQGTGA. This CDR3 is built from 15 residues. The germline V and J ends were trimmed by 5 bases and 1 base, with 11 bases remaining between them. The CDR3 loop reads CASSPTSRNTGELFF. The CDR3 DNA is TGTGCCAGCAGCCCCACTAGCAGGAACACCGGGGAGCTGTTTTTT.

The chain uses TRBV24-1 and TRBJ2-3, with a weak D call TRBD1 (6 bases). The CDR3 has 14 residues. Trimming took off 3 bases at V and 4 bases at J, with 10 bases between the two ends. Germline lookup yields CDR1 KGHDR and CDR2 SFDVKD. This CDR3 is CATSDPAGADTQYF. For the CDR3, the DNA is TGTGCCACCAGTGATCCCGCAGGGGCAGATACGCAGTATTTT.